This TCR beta chain was recorded in a study of cytomegalovirus exposure and HLA in healthy donors (dated by TCRdb to 2016 to 2017). Concerning the study at large: According to an earlier analysis of a few hundred of the donors, 150 million to 200 million T cells yielded over 100 million unique TCR beta sequences and 276 Gb of sequence data. An early release that covered 640 HLA-typed donors contained about 300 gigabases of sequencing data and 65 million to 100 million unique TCR sequences. Of the roughly 400 genotyped donors, 70% to 90% were placed in the genetic ancestry cluster associated with self-reported Caucasian donors. The study aimed to test whether signatures of past pathogen exposure could be identified by cataloging public T cell receptors. The T cell repertoires of 666 subjects were profiled by immunosequencing and related to cytomegalovirus serostatus. Along with the approximately 600-subject first cohort, a separate validation cohort of over a hundred different subjects was used. The study combined high-throughput TCR immunosequencing, statistical association of individual TCRs with disease status, and machine learning to predict cytomegalovirus infection status. A later analysis re-examined previously published TCR beta repertoires from roughly 720 donors and added high-resolution HLA genotyping to investigate patterns of TCR occurrence. Rather than drawing on any new phenotypic data, the later analysis identified candidate immune exposures from TCR beta sequences and the way those sequences occurred across donors. To decide whether each TCR beta V gene segment behaved as functional or pseudogenic, an earlier analysis of nearly 600 of the donors relied on high-throughput TCR beta sequencing. Donor age, sex, ethnicity and CMV serostatus were compiled alongside the repertoire data. A later genetic analysis took genome-wide SNP genotypes for 398 of the 666 donors and used that subset as a discovery cohort. Every repertoire in the discovery cohort had been generated on one and the same sequencing platform. Both class I and class II loci were covered by HLA typing, at four-digit resolution. The number of donors typed differed by locus, with about 629-630 for A, B, C, DRB1 and DQB1, about 500 for DQA1, 606 for DPA1, and 472 for DPB1. Roughly five DR-DQ haplotypes were treated as single units for association and clustering because of strong linkage in the cohort. Among approximately 370 genotyped donors of the cohort, an average of approximately 240,000 unique TCR beta nucleotide sequences was sequenced per donor, of which 15% to 20% were non-productive.

Turning to this clone: Its antigen remains unidentified. Other DNA sequences in the sample encode the same CDR3.

The cohort comprised 550 to 700 healthy bone marrow donors. Cohort members were all nominally healthy when sampled, although unrecorded immune exposures were likely present. The donor was CMV seronegative and was included in the group of under 450 seronegative cohort members. Every donor gave a peripheral blood sample, and the peripheral blood mononuclear cells from that sample were used for TCR beta sequencing. Genomic DNA extraction from the blood cell samples was performed with the Qiagen DNeasy Blood Extraction Kit. Findings and caveats that apply to the study as a whole: In a later genetic analysis, fewer N-insertions in productive TCRs were reported among donors in an Asian-associated ancestry cluster than the approximately 670-donor mean. The presence/absence analyses assumed that sequencing depth was roughly uniform across donors, and that assumption may not be true. Compared with equally common non-associated chains, HLA-associated TCR beta chains in a later analysis were more clonally expanded and had lower generation probabilities. A further reported finding was that TCR beta sequences accurately predicted the HLA-A and HLA-B alleles for most subjects in the first cohort. Correlated functional status among segregating V segments might reflect linkage disequilibrium, but an unknown experimental factor could not be ruled out. Assigning TCR associations to individual alleles was difficult when HLA alleles, especially DR and DQ, strongly co-occurred. Immune exposure information for the cohort was limited to CMV serostatus. An association between a missense DCLRE1C variant and V-gene and J-gene trimming of TCR beta chains was found in a later genetic analysis and replicated in an independent cohort. Most TCR sequences were seen in very few donors, while some public TCRs were found in many individuals. According to a later analysis, TCR association rates differed among HLA loci, with DRB1 alleles showing the most associated TCRs and HLA-C alleles showing the fewest. In a later analysis, several top co-occurrence clusters were reported to appear linked to parvovirus B19, influenza, CMV and Epstein-Barr virus. An earlier analysis of some 560 of the donors showed that most TCR beta V segments appeared in productive rearrangements either about 87% or about 30% of the time, which broadly matched IMGT annotations. The authors suggested that the approach could potentially be generalized to other disease states and immunological phenotypes. Because some donors lacked HLA typing at each locus, the association tests relied only on the typed subset. Because counts were too low, roughly 17 rarely observed V segments, including chromosome 9 orphons, were left out of the earlier analysis of several hundred of the donors. A few of the identified cytomegalovirus-associated TCR beta chains were confirmed in vitro to be specific for cytomegalovirus antigens. The cohort was sequenced for TCR beta chains only, and without alpha or paired-chain data the features that could be detected were limited. The sequencing pipeline was judged likely to have produced a cluster of highly shared sequence variants as a technical artifact. Most CMV-associated TCR beta chains appeared to be HLA-restricted in a later analysis, and the HLA associations seemed to be driven largely by CMV exposure. In a later analysis, some 17,000 TCR beta sequences were associated with specific HLA alleles at a false discovery rate of 0.05. The study gave a list of 150 to 200 TCR beta chains associated with cytomegalovirus. In both the original and validation cohorts, the classifier was reported to diagnose cytomegalovirus status with high specificity and sensitivity.

Libraries came from the immunoSEQ multiplex PCR assay. A mixture of 60 forward primers for TCR Vbeta segments and 13 reverse primers for TCR Jbeta segments was used in the multiplex PCR. A multiplex PCR assay on genomic DNA amplified the CDR3 region of rearranged TCR beta genes. The Illumina HiSeq System was used to sequence the amplified TCR beta libraries as 87-base-pair reads. The authors processed their data as follows. Across the 700 or so repertoires, a later analysis counted 60 million to 90 million unique TCR beta chains, 9.5 million to 12 million of which were shared by at least two donors. Raw reads were error-corrected and collapsed into unique sequences by a nearest-neighbor algorithm in which closely related sequences were merged to remove PCR and sequencing errors. V, D and J gene segments were assigned by aligning CDR3 sequences to IMGT reference sequences. For a sequence to be retained, at least a six-nucleotide match to both a V gene segment and a J gene segment was required. Rearrangements were called productive when the CDR3 lacked stop codons and stayed in frame with V and J; all others were non-productive. Following IMGT convention, CDR3 was defined as the stretch from the second conserved V-encoded cysteine up to the conserved J-encoded phenylalanine. Sequences without an unambiguous match to a single V gene segment were excluded from the earlier analysis of almost 600 of the donors. An earlier analysis of approximately 590 of the donors called V segments functional above 56.7% productive rearrangements and segregating when the between-donor standard deviation exceeded 5%. A statistical classification framework was built for diagnosing cytomegalovirus status from the catalog of TCR beta chain sequences. A later analysis assigned V and J genes by comparing TCR nucleotide sequences with IMGT/GENE-DB human TR gene sequences. The TCRdist pipeline was used in a later analysis to assign CDR3 sequences and most-parsimonious VDJ recombination scenarios. A later analysis defined each TCR beta chain by its CDR3 amino acid sequence plus V-gene family, and excluded reads lacking a unique V-gene family. As a way to deal with suspected cross-contamination and a sequencing artifact, a later analysis dropped 592 nucleotide sequences that were highly shared and had low generation probability. For each public chain, a later analysis derived a clonal expansion index from normalized ranks of inferred template counts within each repertoire. In a later analysis, generation probabilities were computed using a VDJ recombination model fitted to out-of-frame rearrangements, and the results were checked against IGoR. Hypergeometric tests were used in a later analysis to score TCR-TCR, TCR-HLA and TCR-CMV co-occurrence, with a repertoire-size bias correction applied to the TCR pairs. In a later analysis, false discovery rates were estimated by permuting HLA or CMV assignments 20 times. In a later analysis, co-occurring TCRs were grouped with DBSCAN, and TCRdist sequence similarity was added when clustering was performed within HLA-allele-positive subsets. Repertoires with fewer than 30,000 or more than 120,000 public chains were left out of co-occurrence clustering, as were five repertoires with anomalous nucleotide sharing. TCRdb stores this immuneACCESS table with in-frame sequences only. Part of the clones is absent; in the studies checked, under half of the shortfall reflects unresolved V genes, and no reason is known for the rest. V and J calls and clone size are as listed in that table; D and trimming were resolved from the DNA. The table held for this sample gives 190,000 or so clones. The ten largest clones represent roughly 0.7% of the sample.

Sequences were obtained from PBMCs. This receptor was identified in a boy aged 5-17 years in good health and CMV-seronegative.

The CDR3 protein sequence reads: CASSSTGGTEAFF. Here is the DNA: TGTGCCAGTAGTTCAACAGGAGGGACTGAAGCTTTCTTT. This chain is built from TRBV19 and TRBJ1-1; the D gene is possibly TRBD1, with 5 bases matching. CDR1 and CDR2, looked up from the germline V gene (reference sequence), are LNHDA and SQIVND. The CDR3 starts with the cysteine, ends with the phenylalanine, and has 13 residues. Only the CDR3 DNA stays, 39 bases, in frame from base 1. The junction carries 12 bases between V and J, which are trimmed by 5 bases and 5 bases respectively.